One and the same sample provided the 26 T cell receptor beta chains below, sequenced in a study of PD-1 blockade in classical Hodgkin lymphoma. Here immunoSEQ multiplex PCR was the method, and the copy in TCRdb shows in-frame clones only, minus some. The table records 9,000 to 13,000 clones, around 76% of them present only once. Each patient relapsed following autologous stem cell transplantation, and prior brentuximab vedotin exposure differed. Sample: peripheral blood mononuclear cells (PBMCs), taken at baseline. These receptor sequences come from a human donor with classical Hodgkin lymphoma.

This rearrangement joins TRBV18 to TRBJ2-2; no reliable D call. This CDR3 spans 14 amino acids. Germline V gene lookup returns CDR1 KGHSH and CDR2 LQKENI. The V and J ends lost 3 bases and 0 bases respectively, with 5 bases between them. The CDR3 DNA sequence: TGTGCCAGCTCACCCGCGGCGAACACCGGGGAGCTGTTTTTT. This translates into CASSPAANTGELFF. The entire variable domain, with the rest obtained from reference TRBV18 and TRBJ2-2, is as follows: NAGVMQNPRHLVRRRGQEARLRCSPMKGHSHVYWYRQLPEEGLKFMVYLQKENIIDESGMPKERFSAEFPKEGPSILRIQQVVRGDSAAYFCASSPAANTGELFFGEGSRLTVL.

The rearrangement joins TRBV28 to TRBJ2-5; D is uncertain. Germline-derived CDR1 and CDR2 are MDHEN and SYDVKM. The CDR3 has 13 residues. V lost 2 bases and J lost 5, with 9 bases in between. CDR3: CASSLLPWETQYF. DNA for the CDR3: TGTGCCAGCAGTTTACTTCCCTGGGAGACCCAGTACTTC.

V gene TRBV14 combines with J gene TRBJ2-5; D remains unclear. TRBJ2-7 matches the DNA end more closely, so the J call is doubtful. The CDR3 contains 13 residues. Germline CDR1 and CDR2: SGHDN and FVKESK. The CDR3 is CASSQGPSSEQYF. The CDR3 coding sequence is TGTGCCAGCAGCCAAGGACCCAGTTCCGAGCAGTACTTC.

The rearrangement uses TRBV6-5 and TRBJ2-7, with 10 positions matching TRBD2. Germline V gives CDR1 MNHEY, CDR2 SVGAGI. The CDR3 contains 14 residues. Losses at the gene ends were 4 bases for V and 7 bases for J; bases not matched to a gene: 7. CDR3 in amino acids: CASSSSGGSWEQYF. CDR3 in DNA: TGTGCCAGCAGTTCTAGCGGGGGATCTTGGGAGCAGTACTTC.

This clone occurred once. The genes are TRBV27 and TRBJ1-4; D gene ambiguous. Deletions cut 5 bases from V and 0 bases from J, with 10 bases between. CDR1 is MNHEY, CDR2 SMNVEV, per germline (reference sequence). This CDR3 spans 15 amino acids. CDR3 protein: CASSKTRTTNEKLFF. CDR3 bases: TGTGCCAGCAGTAAAACAAGGACAACTAATGAAAAACTGTTTTTT.

This clone was counted between two and nine times. The V gene is TRBV4-1, the J gene TRBJ2-7; either TRBD1 or TRBD2 may supply D (5 bases each). The CDR3 has 17 residues. V was cut by 1 base and J by 6 bases, with 22 bases left in between. Germline CDR1 reads MGHRA; CDR2 reads YSYEKL. The CDR3 sequence is CASSQAVGTQRSSEQYF. The CDR3 DNA sequence: TGCGCCAGCAGCCAAGCGGTTGGGACCCAAAGATCGAGCGAGCAGTACTTC.

This clone is labeled as medium-sized (0.01 to 0.1%). The J gene is TRBJ2-7, the V gene TRBV11-2, with a tentative D call TRBD1 (6 bases). Germline V lookup: CDR1 SGHAT, CDR2 FQNNGV. The CDR3 consists of 14 residues. V lost 1 base and J lost 4, with 11 bases in between. CDR3 in amino acids: CASSLVGRGYEQYF. Here the CDR3 DNA reads TGTGCCAGCAGCTTAGTCGGCAGGGGTTACGAGCAGTACTTC.

V gene TRBV7-9 combines with J gene TRBJ2-7, with TRBD2 matching over 7 bases. Trimming cost V 1 base and J 4 bases; bases outside gene matches: 4. This CDR3 region has 14 residues. Per the germline V gene, CDR1 is SEHNR and CDR2 is FQNEAQ (reference sequence). CDR3 region: CASSLVGGSYEQYF. For the CDR3, the DNA is TGTGCCAGCAGCTTAGTCGGGGGGTCGTACGAGCAGTACTTC.

V gene TRBV28 combines with J gene TRBJ1-4; 10 bases fit TRBD1. Germline loops: CDR1 MDHEN, CDR2 SYDVKM. The V segment lost 2 bases and the J segment 4 bases; nucleotides outside the gene matches: 4. The CDR3 totals 16 residues. CDR3 region: CASSLGTGDVNEKLFF. CDR3 sequence (DNA): TGTGCCAGCAGTTTAGGGACAGGGGACGTTAATGAAAAACTGTTTTTT.

The CDR3 loop reads CASRPLAAPQETQYF. The CDR3 nucleotides are TGTGCCAGCAGACCGCTAGCGGCACCGCAAGAGACCCAGTACTTC. The chain links TRBV7-9 to TRBJ2-5, with 7 positions matching TRBD2. The V segment lost 6 bases and the J segment 2 bases; nucleotides outside the gene matches: 9. The germline CDR1 and CDR2 sequences are SEHNR and FQNEAQ (reference sequence). CDR3 length: 15 residues.

The rearrangement uses TRBV19 and TRBJ2-7, with unresolved D. Per germline, CDR1 LNHDA and CDR2 SQIVND (reference sequence). The CDR3 consists of 14 residues. Trimming removed 4 bases at V and 4 bases at J, with 14 bases between. The CDR3 DNA reads TGTGCCAGTAGTAGTCAACTGGCGGCTTACGAGCAGTACTTC. Translated, it gives CASSSQLAAYEQYF. Complete variable domain (other parts from reference TRBV19 and TRBJ2-7): DGGITQSPKYLFRKEGQNVTLSCEQNLNHDAMYWYRQDPGQGLRLIYYSQIVNDFQKGDIAEGYSVSREKKESFPLTVTSAQKNPTAFYLCASSSQLAAYEQYFGPGTRLTVT.

The rearrangement joins TRBV30 to TRBJ2-7; 12 positions agree with TRBD2. The length of the CDR3 is 17 residues. Germline V gene sequence: CDR1 GTSNPN, CDR2 SVGIG (reference sequence). With 0 bases clipped from V and 0 bases from J, the junction kept 6 bases outside the gene matches. DNA of the CDR3: TGTGCCTGGAGTGTCACTAGCGGGAGGCCTAGCTCCTACGAGCAGTACTTC. Translation: CAWSVTSGRPSSYEQYF.

In its sample, this clone was seen once. The rearrangement links TRBV10-3 to TRBJ2-7, with D perhaps given as TRBD1 or TRBD2 (5 bases each). From germline, CDR1 is ENHRY and CDR2 SYGVKD. The CDR3 totals 16 residues. Trimming pared 3 bases from V and 3 bases from J, leaving 18 bases between. CDR3 loop: CAISDFEGFGHYEQYF. The DNA of the CDR3 is TGTGCCATCAGTGATTTTGAGGGGTTCGGACACTACGAGCAGTACTTC.

This clone has only one observation. The CDR3 loop is CASSRLGFASYEQYF. In DNA form, the CDR3 reads TGTGCCAGCAGCCGATTAGGGTTCGCTTCCTACGAGCAGTACTTC. The chain is built from TRBV11-1 and TRBJ2-7; D uncertain. CDR3 size: 15 residues. Germline values: CDR1 SGHAT, CDR2 FQDESV (reference sequence). Trimming left V 5 bases short and J 1 base short, with 15 bases between.

This chain links TRBV2 with TRBJ2-1; D possibly uses TRBD1 or TRBD2 (5 bases each). CDR3 length: 15 amino acids. Trimming left V 7 bases short and J 0 bases short, with 13 bases between. Germline loops: CDR1 SNHLY, CDR2 FYNNEI. This chain's CDR3 is CASTPGPSSYNEQFF. The CDR3 DNA reads as TGTGCCAGCACTCCGGGACCGAGCTCCTACAATGAGCAGTTCTTC.

V and J are TRBV5-1 and TRBJ2-7; no clear D. Per the germline V gene, CDR1 is SGHRS and CDR2 is YFSETQ. The CDR3 length is 14 residues. V gave up 6 bases and J gave up 2 bases, with 15 bases separating them. The CDR3 coding sequence is TGCGCCAGCATCAGAATCCCGGGCGCCTACGAGCAGTACTTC. Its protein is CASIRIPGAYEQYF.

V is TRBV7-9 and J is TRBJ2-3; 12 bases fit TRBD2. The CDR3 consists of 17 residues. CDR1 SEHNR and CDR2 FQNEAQ come from the germline V gene (reference sequence). After removal of 5 bases from V and 8 bases from J, the junction contained 14 bases not matched to a gene. The DNA for the CDR3 is TGTGCCAGCAGCACCATAGGACTAGCGGGAAGTACGGCTACGCAGTATTTT. Amino acid sequence: CASSTIGLAGSTATQYF.

The chain uses TRBV11-2 and TRBJ2-3, with D possibly being TRBD1 (7 bases). The V gene's germline CDR1 is SGHAT and CDR2 FQNNGV. CDR3 length equals 14 residues. Trimming cost V 2 bases and J 4 bases, with 10 bases left between them. The CDR3 sequence is CASSLQGGPDTQYF. The CDR3 DNA follows: TGTGCCAGCAGCTTACAGGGGGGCCCAGATACGCAGTATTTT.

This clone was counted only a few times. J is TRBJ1-2 and V is TRBV7-9, with D possibly being TRBD1 (5 bases). CDR3 length: 12 amino acids. Germline V gene data show CDR1 as SEHNR and CDR2 as FQNEAQ (reference sequence). V gave up 5 bases and J gave up 5 bases, with 9 bases separating them. The chain's CDR3 is CASSGGAYGYTF. The CDR3 nucleotides are TGTGCCAGCAGCGGAGGGGCGTATGGCTACACCTTC.

V and J are TRBV18 and TRBJ2-5; D unresolved. The CDR3 is 13 residues long. Trimming pared 1 base from V and 5 bases from J, leaving 8 bases between. Germline V gene sequence: CDR1 KGHSH, CDR2 LQKENI. The CDR3: CASSPLMPETQYF. Here the CDR3 DNA reads TGTGCCAGCTCACCACTCATGCCGGAGACCCAGTACTTC.

The CDR3 bases are TGTGCCAGCAGCGTAGCCTTTGGGACCGCGGCCGGCTCCTACGAGCAGTACTTC. Amino acid sequence: CASSVAFGTAAGSYEQYF. The chain couples TRBV9 to TRBJ2-7, with D perhaps being TRBD1 or TRBD2 (5 bases each). Germline CDR1 is SGDLS and CDR2 is YYNGEE. The V end was cut by 0 bases, the J end by 0 bases, with 19 bases between. The CDR3 length is 18 residues.

This chain connects TRBV28 to TRBJ1-1; D remains ambiguous. Trimming took off 6 bases at V and 4 bases at J, with 15 bases between the two ends. The germline V gene has CDR1 MDHEN and CDR2 SYDVKM. The CDR3 extends over 14 amino acids. CDR3 region: CASRSPQGFTEAFF. CDR3 bases: TGTGCCAGCAGATCTCCCCAAGGGTTCACTGAAGCTTTCTTT. Variable domain in full (rest from reference TRBV28 and TRBJ1-1): DVKVTQSSRYLVKRTGEKVFLECVQDMDHENMFWYRQDPGLGLRLIYFSYDVKMKEKGDIPEGYSVSREKKERFSLILESASTNQTSMYLCASRSPQGFTEAFFGQGTRLTVV.

The chain links TRBV27 to TRBJ2-5; 9 nucleotides line up with TRBD1. The V segment lost 5 bases and the J segment 1 base; nucleotides outside the gene matches: 14. Germline V gene lookup returns CDR1 MNHEY and CDR2 SMNVEV (reference sequence). The CDR3 is 18 residues long. This CDR3 reads CASSNKDRGSIFQETQYF. The CDR3 DNA reads as TGTGCCAGCAGTAACAAGGACAGGGGCTCCATCTTCCAAGAGACCCAGTACTTC.

V gene TRBV10-1 combines with J gene TRBJ2-5; a possible D gene is TRBD2 (5 bases). This CDR3 is built from 15 residues. The germline V and J ends were trimmed by 3 bases and 1 base, with 12 bases remaining between them. Germline V gene data show CDR1 as WNHNN and CDR2 as SYGVQD (reference sequence). The CDR3 region has the DNA TGCGCCAGCAGTGATTCCCAGCGGAGCCAAGAGACCCAGTACTTC. Its translation: CASSDSQRSQETQYF.

The chain is built from TRBV30 and TRBJ1-1, with 7 positions matching TRBD1. The CDR3 is 13 residues long. V shed 3 bases and J 5 bases; nucleotides not matched to a gene: 6. Germline V gene data show CDR1 as GTSNPN and CDR2 as SVGIG (reference sequence). CDR3 sequence reads: CAWSGQGGTEAFF. The CDR3 nucleotides read TGTGCCTGGAGCGGGCAGGGGGGGACTGAAGCTTTCTTT.

CDR3 nucleotide sequence: TGTGCCAGTAGTATCCCCGGACTAGGACTGTTTTTT. This sequence encodes CASSIPGLGLFF. This rearrangement joins TRBV19 to TRBJ1-4, with no clear D. CDR1 and CDR2 from the germline V gene are LNHDA and SQIVND (reference sequence). V was clipped by 3 bases and J by 13 bases, with 12 bases between them. CDR3 length equals 12 residues.